The 21 T cell receptor beta chains given below trace back to one sample, sequenced in a study of identical twins. TCRdb ran MiXCR on the 5' RACE reads and lists one entry per CDR3 protein. Of around 530,000 distinct CDR3 sequences in the sample, approximately 16% were seen once. This same sample was also taken into another study, of yellow fever vaccine responses in identical twins.

Sequencing was carried out using CD4+ T cells sorted from blood. These receptors all come from a woman younger than 30 in good health.

V usage is TRBV24-1 and J usage is TRBJ2-5; no reliable D call. Per germline, CDR1 KGHDR and CDR2 SFDVKD. V gave up 0 bases and J gave up 4 bases, with 8 bases separating them. This CDR3 has 14 amino acids. The CDR3 sequence is CATSDLPLGETQYF. DNA of the CDR3: TGTGCCACCAGTGATTTGCCCCTCGGAGAGACCCAGTACTTC.

A few counts support this clonotype. V usage is TRBV5-1 and J usage is TRBJ2-1; the D gene is possibly TRBD2 (5 bases). Germline V gene data show CDR1 as SGHRS and CDR2 as YFSETQ. Trimming stripped 4 bases from V and 5 bases from J, with 13 bases between. The CDR3 is 14 residues long. The CDR3, as DNA: TGCGCCAGCAGCCATGGGTCGCGGGACAATGAGCAGTTCTTC. Protein sequence: CASSHGSRDNEQFF.

This clonotype came up many times. The chain has TRBV12-3 or TRBV12-4 and TRBJ1-5, with 9 bases aligning to TRBD1. The V and J ends lost 7 bases and 4 bases, in that order; junction bases with no gene match: 2. The CDR3 contains 13 residues. Here the CDR3 reads CASKGTGNQPQHF. Written as DNA, the CDR3 is TGTGCCAGCAAAGGGACAGGGAATCAGCCCCAGCATTTT.

The gene calls are TRBV7-9 and TRBJ2-7; TRBD1 agrees at 9 bases. The CDR3 covers 14 residues. Germline CDR1 reads SEHNR; CDR2 reads FQNEAQ (reference sequence). V trimming: 4 bases; J trimming: 5 bases; junction bases outside the gene matches: 6. Written as DNA, the CDR3 is TGTGCCAGCAGCTCCCCTACAGGGGGCAACGAGCAGTACGTC. The encoded protein is CASSSPTGGNEQYV.

The genes are TRBV12-3 or TRBV12-4 and TRBJ2-1; perhaps D is TRBD1 or TRBD2 (5 bases each). The ends were cut back, 6 bases at V and 4 bases at J, with 16 bases in the middle. The CDR3 is 15 amino acids. The CDR3 DNA follows: TGTGCCAGCAGGGCCTTGGGGGACCAATACAATGAGCAGTTCTTC. Its protein is CASRALGDQYNEQFF.

In this sample, this clonotype turned up a few times. The gene calls are TRBV5-1 and TRBJ2-3; 9 nucleotides agree with TRBD2. Unmatched junction bases numbered 28, after V lost 2 bases and J lost 6 bases. Looked up from germline, CDR1 is SGHRS and CDR2 is YFSETQ. The CDR3 is 22 amino acids. CDR3 DNA: TGCGCCAGCAGCTTAATCAATCCGTGGCTAGCGGGATCCCCGAGGGCCTCGGATACGCAGTATTTT. Its protein is CASSLINPWLAGSPRASDTQYF.

This clonotype was seen a few times. The genes are TRBV7-9 and TRBJ1-4; the D gene is possibly TRBD1 (6 bases). The germline V and J ends were trimmed by 5 bases and 7 bases, with 11 bases remaining between them. CDR3 length: 13 residues. From germline, CDR1 is SEHNR and CDR2 FQNEAQ (reference sequence). CDR3 coding DNA: TGTGCCAGCAGCCTCCGGGACACTGAAAAACTGTTTTTT. Its translation: CASSLRDTEKLFF.

In its sample, this clonotype was seen a few times. V is TRBV7-2 and J is TRBJ2-2; TRBD2 matches 9 bases. This CDR3 contains 17 residues. V trimming: 2 bases; J trimming: 6 bases; junction bases outside the gene matches: 10. Germline values: CDR1 SGHTA, CDR2 FQGNSA. This CDR3 reads CASSLLRTAGGSGELFF. The CDR3 bases are TGTGCCAGCAGCTTATTGAGGACGGCGGGGGGGTCCGGGGAGCTGTTTTTT.

The sample holds many counts of this clonotype. The genes are TRBV10-3 and TRBJ2-1; 8 bases line up with TRBD2. CDR3 size: 15 residues. Trimming removed 2 bases from V and 7 bases from J; junction bases left unmatched: 7. Germline CDR1 and CDR2: ENHRY and SYGVKD. In nucleotides, the CDR3 is TGTGCCATCAGTGAGAGAGCGGGAGTGTTGAATGAGCAGTTCTTC. Amino acid sequence: CAISERAGVLNEQFF.

The chain is built from TRBV20-1 and TRBJ2-6; D call uncertain. From germline, CDR1 is DFQATT and CDR2 SNEGSKA (reference sequence). This CDR3 has 15 residues. The V and J ends lost 4 bases and 1 base respectively, with 11 bases between them. The CDR3 DNA is TGCAGTGCTAATCTTGGTGGTTCTGGGGCCAACGTCCTGACTTTC. It codes for CSANLGGSGANVLTF.

The chain joins TRBV20-1 to TRBJ2-3, with D possibly being TRBD1 or TRBD2 (5 bases each). The germline V gene has CDR1 DFQATT and CDR2 SNEGSKA (reference sequence). The CDR3 runs 15 residues. The ends were cut back, 1 base at V and 2 bases at J, with 13 bases in the middle. The CDR3 is CSARGLGDLTDTQYF. Here the CDR3 DNA reads TGCAGTGCTAGAGGGCTAGGGGACCTCACAGATACGCAGTATTTT.

This chain uses TRBV7-9 with TRBJ1-1; D perhaps matches TRBD1 (5 bases). This CDR3 contains 12 residues. Trimming removed 5 bases from V and 6 bases from J, with 10 bases in between. Per germline, CDR1 SEHNR and CDR2 FQNEAQ (reference sequence). The CDR3 DNA reads TGTGCCAGCAGCCGTTCGGGGGCTGAAGCTTTCTTT. Translating gives CASSRSGAEAFF.

This clonotype was seen repeatedly, ten times or more. The CDR3 loop reads CASSLGVQNTEAFF. DNA of the CDR3: TGCGCCAGCAGCTTGGGAGTCCAGAACACTGAAGCTTTCTTT. The chain is built from TRBV5-1 and TRBJ1-1; D is unclear. V was trimmed by 0 bases and J by 1 base, leaving 7 bases between them. Germline V gene sequence: CDR1 SGHRS, CDR2 YFSETQ. The CDR3 length is 14 residues.

V gene TRBV7-8 combines with J gene TRBJ1-1; no clear D gene. This CDR3 comprises 13 residues. Germline assignment: CDR1 SGHVS and CDR2 FQNEAQ. Trimming removed 6 bases from V and 7 bases from J, with 15 bases in between. This chain's CDR3 is CASSYGVLGEAFF. The CDR3 DNA sequence: TGTGCCAGCAGTTATGGGGTCTTGGGTGAAGCTTTCTTT.

V is TRBV10-3 and J is TRBJ2-3, with D hard to call. V gave up 3 bases and J gave up 1 base, with 8 bases separating them. The CDR3 extends over 14 amino acids. Germline CDR1 and CDR2: ENHRY and SYGVKD. CDR3 loop: CAISELLGTDTQYF. CDR3 nucleotide sequence: TGTGCCATCAGTGAACTCCTTGGCACAGATACGCAGTATTTT.

A few counts support this clonotype. The CDR3 bases are TGTGCCAGCAGCCAAACGGGGGGGGGCAATGAGCAGTTCTTC. Its protein is CASSQTGGGNEQFF. The J gene is TRBJ2-1, the V gene TRBV3-1; 8 bases align to TRBD2. V lost 2 bases to trimming and J lost 6 bases; unmatched junction nucleotides: 3. The length of the CDR3 is 14 residues. From germline, CDR1 is LGHDT and CDR2 YNNKEL (reference sequence).

The chain has TRBV9 and TRBJ2-5; 7 bases are a match to TRBD1. CDR3 length equals 15 residues. V trimming: 2 bases; J trimming: 1 base; junction bases outside the gene matches: 5. CDR1 and CDR2 (germline): SGDLS, YYNGEE. CDR3 sequence reads: CASSVGQRSQETQYF. The CDR3 region has the DNA TGTGCCAGCAGCGTGGGACAGAGATCCCAAGAGACCCAGTACTTC.

This clonotype was seen more than once but under ten times. The chain recombines TRBV18 with TRBJ2-7; the D is unclear. The V gene's germline CDR1 is KGHSH and CDR2 LQKENI. V was pared by 1 base and J by 3 bases, with 13 bases between. This CDR3 is 15 amino acids long. DNA for the CDR3: TGTGCCAGCTCACCACAGGAGACTCCTTTCTACGAGCAGTACGTC. It translates to CASSPQETPFYEQYV.

The sample holds a few counts of this clonotype. This rearrangement joins TRBV6-1 to TRBJ2-3, with D tentatively TRBD2 (5 bases). CDR3 length equals 14 residues. CDR1 is MNHNS, CDR2 SASEGT, per germline. V lost 3 bases to trimming and J lost 4 bases, with 11 bases between them. The CDR3 sequence: CASSDQGGSDTQYF. Written as DNA, the CDR3 is TGTGCCAGCAGTGATCAAGGAGGTTCAGATACGCAGTATTTT.

In its sample, this clonotype was seen many times. The genes are TRBV29-1 and TRBJ1-1, with 8 bases lining up with TRBD1. With 5 bases clipped from V and 7 bases from J, the junction kept 15 bases outside the gene matches. The CDR3 runs 15 residues. Germline V gene data show CDR1 as SQVTM and CDR2 as ANQGSEA. The CDR3 DNA sequence: TGCAGCGTTCAGTACCGACCGGCCAGGGGGCTTGAAGCTTTCTTT. This translates into CSVQYRPARGLEAFF.

This clonotype occurred a few times. The chain combines TRBV28 with TRBJ1-2, with TRBD1 identical over 10 bases. The CDR3 runs to 14 residues. With 4 bases clipped from V and 5 bases from J, the junction kept 4 bases outside the gene matches. The germline gives CDR1 MDHEN, CDR2 SYDVKM. Here the CDR3 reads CASSSPGQGYGYTF. The CDR3 DNA follows: TGTGCCAGCAGTTCGCCGGGACAGGGGTATGGCTACACCTTC.